This entry lists 29 T cell receptor beta chains sequenced from one sample in a study of T cell repertoires in cytomegalovirus infection (dated by TCRdb to the late 2010s). TCRdb lists the instrument as Illumina HiSeq 1500. TCRdb itself trimmed the public reads at Q25 with fastp, ran MiXCR and retained productive beta chains. Rows are unified per CDR3 protein, each entry keeping the most common DNA and genes. This sample gives some 560,000 distinct CDR3 sequences in total; roughly 42% of them show up just once. About 46% of the sample goes to the ten largest clones. The sample's treatment or condition, from its label and the paper: in vitro stimulation with specific CMV peptide epitopes to enrich CMV-specific T cells. For these receptors, no antigen is known. The material was cultured PBMCs, obtained from culture after CMV antigen stimulation. Receptor source: a human donor in good health (CMV status not recorded). Some clones in this sample may be carry-over from other donors' samples.

The chain links TRBV6-8 to TRBJ1-1; possibly TRBD1 for D (5 bases). CDR1 is MNHGY, CDR2 SAAAGT, per germline. Between the trimmed V and J ends, which lost 2 bases and 6 bases, there was a span of 16 bases. The CDR3 sequence is 15 residues long. The CDR3 loop is CASSYGTLPGAEAFF. CDR3 bases: TGTGCCAGCAGTTACGGGACCCTCCCCGGGGCTGAAGCTTTCTTT.

The CDR3 DNA sequence: TGTGCCACCAGCAGAAATCAGGTTAGCAATCAGCCCCAGCATTTT. Its translation is CATSRNQVSNQPQHF. The chain has TRBV15 and TRBJ1-5; D not resolved. The CDR3 consists of 15 residues. In germline, CDR1 is LNHNV, CDR2 YYDKDF (reference sequence). V lost 2 bases, J lost 0 bases, and 8 bases lay in between.

This chain links TRBV29-1 with TRBJ2-2; D perhaps matches TRBD2 (6 bases). The V end was cut by 6 bases, the J end by 0 bases, with 8 bases between. The germline V gene has CDR1 SQVTM and CDR2 ANQGSEA. This CDR3 is 13 amino acids long. The CDR3 sequence: CSVGGTNTGELFF. The CDR3 DNA sequence: TGCAGCGTGGGGGGAACGAACACCGGGGAGCTGTTTTTT.

The chain employs TRBV7-8 and TRBJ1-1; 7 positions match TRBD1. Germline lookup yields CDR1 SGHVS and CDR2 FQNEAQ. After removal of 0 bases from V and 11 bases from J, the junction contained 15 bases not matched to a gene. CDR3 length: 16 amino acids. This CDR3 reads CASSLAPPDRTAKAFF. The CDR3 nucleotides are TGTGCCAGCAGCTTAGCACCCCCGGACAGGACGGCGAAGGCTTTCTTT.

The chain is built from TRBV19 and TRBJ1-2; D is perhaps TRBD1 (5 bases). The germline gives CDR1 LNHDA, CDR2 SQIVND (reference sequence). CDR3 length equals 14 residues. Trimming shortened V by 7 bases and J by 4 bases, and 16 bases separated the two germline ends. The DNA of the CDR3 is TGTGCCAGTACCTTAGACAGTTTCGGCTATGGCTACACCTTC. Translated: CASTLDSFGYGYTF.

This chain links TRBV12-5 with TRBJ2-1; 16 bases agree with TRBD2. V was pared by 4 bases and J by 3 bases, with 12 bases of the junction left unmatched. CDR3 length: 20 residues. Germline-derived CDR1 and CDR2 are LGHNT and FRNRAP. This CDR3 is CASGSAPGLAGGGIYNEQFF. CDR3 sequence (DNA): TGTGCTAGTGGTTCAGCACCGGGACTAGCGGGAGGGGGCATCTACAATGAGCAGTTCTTC.

V usage is TRBV6-5 and J usage is TRBJ1-2; D perhaps matches TRBD1 (5 bases). This CDR3 is built from 14 residues. The germline V gene has CDR1 MNHEY and CDR2 SVGAGI. The V end was cut by 2 bases, the J end by 6 bases, with 13 bases between. CDR3 sequence reads: CASSYTPRGNGYTF. The CDR3 DNA follows: TGTGCCAGCAGTTACACGCCCCGGGGGAATGGCTACACCTTC.

There are many counts of this clonotype. The V and J genes are TRBV6-4 and TRBJ1-4; TRBD1 agrees at 7 bases. V lost 3 bases and J lost 10; bases outside the gene matches: 5. The germline CDR1 and CDR2 sequences are MRHNA and SNTAGT. The CDR3 is 13 residues long. CDR3 residues: CASSEDRRGKLFF. The CDR3 DNA reads as TGTGCCAGCAGTGAGGACAGGCGCGGAAAACTGTTTTTT.

This clonotype showed up just a few times. One end of the junction does not line up with germline, which may come from a read error. The J gene is TRBJ1-1, the V gene TRBV6-1; possible D gene TRBD1, 6 bases. Germline-derived CDR1 and CDR2 are MNHNS and SASEGT. CDR3 size: 12 residues. The CDR3 is CASRIGGPAGVF. CDR3 nucleotide sequence: TGTGCCAGCAGGATCGGGGGCCCGGCCGGGGTCTTT.

This rearrangement joins TRBV10-1 to TRBJ2-7, with D perhaps matching TRBD1 or TRBD2 (5 bases each). Germline loops: CDR1 WNHNN, CDR2 SYGVQD (reference sequence). The CDR3 contains 15 residues. Trimming pared 5 bases from V and 2 bases from J, leaving 16 bases between. The CDR3 DNA sequence: TGCGCCAGCAGTATGGGTGTGAGGGGCCCCTACGAGCAGTACTTC. Translation gives CASSMGVRGPYEQYF.

CDR3 loop: CASSIRGPLPNTGELFF. The CDR3 nucleotides read TGTGCCAGTAGCATCAGGGGTCCCCTCCCGAACACCGGGGAGCTGTTTTTT. This sequence joins TRBV19 and TRBJ2-2; weak D call: TRBD1 (6 bases). Germline assignment: CDR1 LNHDA and CDR2 SQIVND (reference sequence). The V end was cut by 6 bases, the J end by 0 bases, with 17 bases between. The CDR3 covers 17 residues. Full variable domain (missing parts from reference TRBV19 and TRBJ2-2): DGGITQSPKYLFRKEGQNVTLSCEQNLNHDAMYWYRQDPGQGLRLIYYSQIVNDFQKGDIAEGYSVSREKKESFPLTVTSAQKNPTAFYLCASSIRGPLPNTGELFFGEGSRLTVL.

This clonotype was observed a few times. This rearrangement joins TRBV5-4 to TRBJ2-1, with D uncertain. This CDR3 region has 18 residues. V dropped 0 bases and J dropped 4 bases, with 20 bases sitting between them. Germline CDR1 and CDR2: SGHNT and YYREEE (reference sequence). CDR3 nucleotides: TGTGCCAGCAGCTTGGCCGGAAGGAGATACCAACCTTACAATGAGCAGTTCTTC. Its translation is CASSLAGRRYQPYNEQFF. The full variable domain, its missing parts supplied by reference TRBV5-4 and TRBJ2-1, is ETGVTQSPTHLIKTRGQQVTLRCSSQSGHNTVSWYQQALGQGPQFIFQYYREEENGRGNFPPRFSGLQFPNYSSELNVNALELDDSALYLCASSLAGRRYQPYNEQFFGPGTRLTVL.

V usage is TRBV7-2 and J usage is TRBJ2-1; perhaps TRBD2 as D (6 bases). The CDR3 runs 15 residues. V was pared by 8 bases and J by 5 bases, with 19 bases between. Germline lookup yields CDR1 SGHTA and CDR2 FQGNSA. CDR3 nucleotide sequence: TGTGCCAGCGAGAAATTTAGCGGACTTAACAATGAGCAGTTCTTC. This gives the protein CASEKFSGLNNEQFF.

The chain uses TRBV20-1 and TRBJ2-1; possible D gene TRBD2, 6 bases. Trimming removed 3 bases from V and 8 bases from J, with 23 bases in between. This CDR3 has 16 residues. Germline values: CDR1 DFQATT, CDR2 SNEGSKA (reference sequence). As DNA, the CDR3 is TGCAGTGCTAGCAAATCGACTTATTTGGCGGGGTATGAGCAGTTCTTC. This sequence encodes CSASKSTYLAGYEQFF.

The rearrangement links TRBV2 to TRBJ2-4, with 9 bases aligning to TRBD2. The CDR3 is made up of 19 amino acids. The trim removed 8 bases at V and 2 bases at J, leaving 19 bases unmatched. Germline lookup yields CDR1 SNHLY and CDR2 FYNNEI. The CDR3 nucleotides are TGTGCCAGCCGCGAGTGGGAAAGCGGGAGGACTTTTTCCAAAAACATTCAGTACTTC. Translated, it gives CASREWESGRTFSKNIQYF.

The chain couples TRBV11-2 to TRBJ2-7; no reliable D call. This CDR3 is built from 13 residues. The germline V gene encodes CDR1 SGHAT and CDR2 FQNNGV. V was shortened by 0 bases and J by 7 bases, with 10 bases between the two germline ends. The CDR3 region has the DNA TGTGCCAGCAGCTTAGAGTCGACCTGGGAGCAGTACTTC. This gives the protein CASSLESTWEQYF.

This clonotype has more than one count but fewer than ten. The CDR3 DNA reads as TGCGCCAGCAGCTTGGGGACAGGGGCGGGTGAAAAACTGTTTTTT. Translated: CASSLGTGAGEKLFF. This sequence joins TRBV5-1 and TRBJ1-4, with 9 nucleotides matching TRBD1. Germline V gene sequence: CDR1 SGHRS, CDR2 YFSETQ. V was clipped by 0 bases and J by 7 bases; unmatched bases: 4. The length of the CDR3 is 15 residues.

This clonotype came up many times. The gene calls are TRBV20-1 and TRBJ2-1, with 9 bases fitting TRBD2. This CDR3 contains 15 residues. Per the germline V gene, CDR1 is DFQATT and CDR2 is SNEGSKA (reference sequence). The CDR3 DNA reads as TGCTCCCTACTGGGGGTAGCGGGGGTTTGGAATGAGCAGTTCTTC. Residues: CSLLGVAGVWNEQFF.

The sample holds a few counts of this clonotype. CDR3 DNA sequence: TGTGCCAGCAGCGCCAGCCCCTCGGGGAATGAGCAGTTCTTC. It is translated as CASSASPSGNEQFF. This sequence joins TRBV7-6 and TRBJ2-1, with a possible D match to TRBD2 (5 bases). V lost 5 bases and J 7 bases, leaving 15 bases between the germline ends. The CDR3 runs to 14 residues. CDR1 is SGHVS, CDR2 FNYEAQ, per germline.

The chain combines TRBV7-9 with TRBJ1-1; D perhaps matches TRBD1 (6 bases). This CDR3 is 16 amino acids long. Germline CDR1 reads SEHNR; CDR2 reads FQNEAQ (reference sequence). The V gene lost 4 bases and the J gene lost 0 bases, with 15 bases spanning the gap. The CDR3 DNA reads as TGTGCCAGCAGCTCGACAGGTTTTGTTATGAACACTGAAGCTTTCTTT. It translates to CASSSTGFVMNTEAFF.

This chain joins TRBV11-2 and TRBJ1-1; 10 bases are shared with TRBD1. The CDR3 has 13 residues. Germline V lookup: CDR1 SGHAT, CDR2 FQNNGV. J lost 11 bases, V lost 4 bases, and 7 bases had no gene match. CDR3 nucleotides: TGTGCCAGCAGCTCTTCGACAGGGGGCATGGCTTTCTTT. It specifies CASSSSTGGMAFF. The entire variable domain, with the rest obtained from reference TRBV11-2 and TRBJ1-1, is as follows: EAGVAQSPRYKIIEKRQSVAFWCNPISGHATLYWYQQILGQGPKLLIQFQNNGVVDDSQLPKDRFSAERLKGVDSTLKIQPAKLEDSAVYLCASSSSTGGMAFFGQGTRLTVV.

This clonotype occurred a few times. The chain combines TRBV12-3 or TRBV12-4 with TRBJ2-3; 12 positions agree with TRBD2. This CDR3 spans 16 amino acids. Unmatched junction bases numbered 6, after V lost 4 bases and J lost 4 bases. The CDR3 protein is CASSSRLAGVPDTQYF. DNA of the CDR3: TGTGCCAGCAGTTCCAGACTAGCGGGAGTCCCAGATACGCAGTATTTT.

The gene calls are TRBV6-2 or TRBV6-3 and TRBJ2-2; 8 bases line up with TRBD2. The trim removed 8 bases at V and 6 bases at J, leaving 8 bases unmatched. The CDR3 contains 14 residues. The germline V gene has CDR1 MNHEY and CDR2 SVGEGT. DNA for the CDR3: TGTGCCAGCTGGCGGGGGGTCGAGGCCGGGGAGCTGTTTTTT. It specifies CASWRGVEAGELFF.

Remarks on this clonotype: A much larger clone lies one base from this, so it may be a read error. The chain couples TRBV6-1 to TRBJ2-5; D might be TRBD2 (6 bases). The germline CDR1 and CDR2 sequences are MNHNS and SASEGT. This CDR3 is 13 amino acids long. The ends were cut back, 6 bases at V and 4 bases at J, with 12 bases in the middle. The CDR3 is CASRRDHRETQYF. Here the CDR3 DNA reads TGTGCCAGCAGGCGGGATCACAGAGAGACCCAGTACTTC.

This clonotype was found a few times. The J gene is TRBJ2-5, the V gene TRBV7-8; 8 bases are shared with TRBD2. Germline V gene sequence: CDR1 SGHVS, CDR2 FQNEAQ. The V and J ends lost 2 bases and 4 bases, in that order; junction bases with no gene match: 9. This CDR3 is built from 16 residues. The CDR3 loop is CASSLRALGLGETQYF. CDR3 coding DNA: TGTGCCAGCAGCTTAAGGGCGTTGGGACTAGGAGAGACCCAGTACTTC.

This chain links TRBV5-6 with TRBJ2-5; D gene uncertain. Trimming removed 2 bases at V and 4 bases at J, with 9 bases between. CDR3 length equals 13 residues. The germline V gene encodes CDR1 SGHDT and CDR2 YYEEEE. The CDR3 loop is CASSFIVAETQYF. DNA for the CDR3: TGTGCCAGCAGCTTCATCGTTGCAGAGACCCAGTACTTC.

In its sample, this clonotype was seen a few times. V usage is TRBV7-6 and J usage is TRBJ1-4, with D possibly being TRBD1 (5 bases). In germline, CDR1 is SGHVS, CDR2 FNYEAQ. With 5 bases removed from V and 3 bases from J, the gap between germline ends came to 7 bases. This CDR3 comprises 13 residues. The CDR3 region is CASSPGANEKLFF. In DNA, the CDR3 is TGTGCCAGCAGCCCGGGGGCTAATGAAAAACTGTTTTTT.

This clonotype was found a few times. CDR3 residues: CASSPRIGGGTSGRNEQFF. As DNA, the CDR3 is TGTGCCAGCAGTCCCAGGATCGGGGGGGGGACTAGCGGGAGAAATGAGCAGTTCTTC. The chain couples TRBV27 to TRBJ2-1, with 14 bases matching TRBD2. The CDR3 has 19 amino acids. J gave up 7 bases and V 5 bases, and 16 bases lay outside the gene matches. Germline assignment: CDR1 MNHEY and CDR2 SMNVEV (reference sequence).

The chain employs TRBV4-1 and TRBJ2-2, with 15 nucleotides matching TRBD2. There are 19 residues in the CDR3. Trimming at V came to 3 bases and at J to 3 bases, leaving 8 bases not matched to a gene. Germline V gene data show CDR1 as MGHRA and CDR2 as YSYEKL. CDR3 sequence reads: CASSQTGLAGGSDTGELFF. CDR3 bases: TGCGCCAGCAGCCAGACCGGACTAGCGGGAGGGTCCGACACCGGGGAGCTGTTTTTT.